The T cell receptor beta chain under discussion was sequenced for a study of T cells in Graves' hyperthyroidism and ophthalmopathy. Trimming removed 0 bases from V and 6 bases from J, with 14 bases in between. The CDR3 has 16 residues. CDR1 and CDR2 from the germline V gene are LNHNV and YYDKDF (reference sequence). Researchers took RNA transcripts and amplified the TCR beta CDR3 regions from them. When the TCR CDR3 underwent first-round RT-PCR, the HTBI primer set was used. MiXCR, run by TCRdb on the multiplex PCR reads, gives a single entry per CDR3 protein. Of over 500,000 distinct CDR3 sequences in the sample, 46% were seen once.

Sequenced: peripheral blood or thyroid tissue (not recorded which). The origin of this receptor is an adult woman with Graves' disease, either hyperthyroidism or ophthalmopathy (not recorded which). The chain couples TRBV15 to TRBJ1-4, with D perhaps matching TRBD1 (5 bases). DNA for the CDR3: TGTGCCACCAGCAGAGATCCCCAGGGTGGGGATGAAAAACTGTTTTTT. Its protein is CATSRDPQGGDEKLFF.